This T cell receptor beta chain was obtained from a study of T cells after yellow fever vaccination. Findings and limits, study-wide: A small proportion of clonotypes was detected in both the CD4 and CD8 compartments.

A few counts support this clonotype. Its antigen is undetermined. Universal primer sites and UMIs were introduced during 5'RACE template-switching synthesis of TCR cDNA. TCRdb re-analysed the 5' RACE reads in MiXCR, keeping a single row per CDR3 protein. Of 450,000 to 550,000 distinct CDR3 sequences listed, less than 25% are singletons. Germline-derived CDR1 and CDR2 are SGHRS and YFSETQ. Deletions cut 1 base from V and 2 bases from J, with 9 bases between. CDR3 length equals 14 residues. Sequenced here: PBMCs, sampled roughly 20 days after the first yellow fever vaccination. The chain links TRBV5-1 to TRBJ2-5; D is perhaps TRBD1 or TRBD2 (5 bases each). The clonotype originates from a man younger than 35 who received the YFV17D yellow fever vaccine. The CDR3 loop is CASSLWDGQETQYF. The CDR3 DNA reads TGCGCCAGCAGCTTGTGGGACGGACAAGAGACCCAGTACTTC.